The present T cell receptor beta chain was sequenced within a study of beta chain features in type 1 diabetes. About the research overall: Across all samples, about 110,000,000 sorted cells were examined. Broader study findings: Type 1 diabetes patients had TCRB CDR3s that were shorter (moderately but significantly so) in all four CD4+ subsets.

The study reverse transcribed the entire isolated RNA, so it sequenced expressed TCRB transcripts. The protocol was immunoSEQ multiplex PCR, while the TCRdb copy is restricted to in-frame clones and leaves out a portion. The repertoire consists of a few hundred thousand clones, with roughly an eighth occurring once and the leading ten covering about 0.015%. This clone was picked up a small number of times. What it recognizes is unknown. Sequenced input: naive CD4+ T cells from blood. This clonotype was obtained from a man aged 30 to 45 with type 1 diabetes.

The CDR3 region is CAGSGGSYEQYF. The CDR3 bases are TGTGCCGGTAGCGGGGGCTCCTACGAGCAGTACTTC. This rearrangement joins TRBV2 to TRBJ2-7; 9 bases match TRBD2. The V gene end was trimmed by 11 bases and the J gene end by 0 bases; junction bases not matched to a gene: 2. Germline V CDR1 and CDR2: SNHLY, FYNNEI. The CDR3 covers 12 residues.